The 8 T cell receptor beta chains below come from one sample, sequenced in a study of T-cell reconstitution after alpha-beta-depleted transplantation in children. Unique molecular identifiers were built into the TCRbeta library. TCRdb analysed the PCR reads with MiXCR anew, one entry per CDR3 protein. The repertoire has about 200,000 distinct CDR3 sequences, about 7% of them found once; the top ten carry 5.5%. The material was PBMCs, obtained before TCRalphabeta/CD19-depleted stem cell transplant. All receptors derive from a boy between 2 and 15 years old with acute lymphoblastic leukemia, due to receive a stem cell transplant.

The chain couples TRBV5-6 to TRBJ2-1; the D is unclear. Deletions cut 4 bases from V and 2 bases from J, with 7 bases between. The V gene's germline CDR1 is SGHDT and CDR2 YYEEEE. The CDR3 contains 13 residues. The CDR3 is CASSPGAYNEQFF. In nucleotides, the CDR3 is TGTGCCAGCAGCCCTGGGGCCTACAATGAGCAGTTCTTC.

This clonotype was detected many times. This chain uses TRBV4-1 with TRBJ2-3, with 9 nucleotides matching TRBD2. Germline V gene lookup returns CDR1 MGHRA and CDR2 YSYEKL. Trimming cost V 1 base and J 2 bases; bases outside gene matches: 4. This CDR3 has 16 amino acids. CDR3 sequence (DNA): TGCGCCAGCAGCCAAGGGACTAGCGAAATCACAGATACGCAGTATTTT. Protein: CASSQGTSEITDTQYF.

V gene TRBV20-1 combines with J gene TRBJ2-2, with a possible D match to TRBD1 (5 bases). Looked up from germline, CDR1 is DFQATT and CDR2 is SNEGSKA (reference sequence). Trimming cost V 2 bases and J 1 base, with 11 bases left between them. The CDR3 runs to 15 residues. The CDR3: CSARQIGQNTGELFF. The CDR3 nucleotides read TGCAGTGCTAGACAGATTGGACAGAACACCGGGGAGCTGTTTTTT.

The rearrangement links TRBV27 to TRBJ2-2, with no clear D. Germline CDR1 MNHEY, CDR2 SMNVEV (reference sequence). V lost 6 bases, J lost 7 bases, and 9 bases lay in between. The CDR3 has 12 residues. The CDR3 coding sequence is TGTGCCAGCAGCCCGCCAGGCGGGGAGCTGTTTTTT. Its protein is CASSPPGGELFF.

The chain recombines TRBV12-3 or TRBV12-4 with TRBJ2-1; 8 positions match TRBD1. Unmatched junction bases numbered 6, after V lost 6 bases and J lost 5 bases. There are 14 residues in the CDR3. The CDR3 DNA reads as TGTGCCAGCAGAGTGGGACAGGCTAACAATGAGCAGTTCTTC. It is translated as CASRVGQANNEQFF.

This clonotype was detected ten times or more. The rearrangement uses TRBV12-3 or TRBV12-4 and TRBJ2-3; no firm D call. V lost 7 bases, J lost 3 bases, and 11 bases lay in between. The CDR3 extends over 13 amino acids. CDR3 sequence (DNA): TGTGCCAGCATGGGATTCGGGACAGATACGCAGTATTTT. This sequence encodes CASMGFGTDTQYF.

V gene TRBV28 combines with J gene TRBJ1-1, with 9 nucleotides matching TRBD1. Germline values: CDR1 MDHEN, CDR2 SYDVKM. This CDR3 comprises 16 residues. Trimming took 7 bases from V and 3 from J; bases not matched to a gene: 12. CDR3 amino acids: CASKMIQGAGDTEAFF. DNA for the CDR3: TGTGCCAGCAAGATGATACAGGGGGCAGGGGACACTGAAGCTTTCTTT.

This clonotype was seen only a few times. The chain joins TRBV11-2 to TRBJ2-3; 13 bases are shared with TRBD2. Looked up from germline, CDR1 is SGHAT and CDR2 is FQNNGV. The ends lost 5 bases at V and 5 bases at J; junction bases unmatched: 4. The CDR3 covers 15 residues. For the CDR3, the DNA is TGTGCCAGCAGCGACGGGACTAGCGGGGAAGATACGCAGTATTTT. Its translation: CASSDGTSGEDTQYF.